A selection of T cell receptor beta chains follows, all from one sample in a study of cytotoxic CD8 clonotypes in ibrutinib-treated CLL. The method was immunoSEQ multiplex PCR; TCRdb's version includes in-frame clones alone and lacks a portion of them. The table has a few hundred thousand clones, roughly 80% seen once. The sample here was PBMCs, taken before ibrutinib treatment. The source of these receptors is a human donor with chronic lymphocytic leukemia. The conserved cysteine and the conserved F or W are not part of the CDR3 here.

CDR3	V	J
ASGGGFRGPGAGELF	TRBV5-4	TRBJ2-2
ASSLGVAGPYNEQF	TRBV7-6	TRBJ2-1
ASRPGVYEQY	TRBV28	TRBJ2-7
AISKHSSPDTQY	TRBV10-3	TRBJ2-5
ASSPLLGGVTEAF	TRBV18	TRBJ1-1
ASSLPRARETQY	TRBV7-6	TRBJ2-5
ASRANTEAF	TRBV2	TRBJ1-1
ASSRDSGGYT	TRBV6-6	TRBJ1-2
ASSRGASGRSYNEQF	TRBV2	TRBJ2-1
ASSSHPTANYGYT	TRBV5-6	TRBJ1-2
ASSLTSGRAYEQY	TRBV11-2	TRBJ2-7
ASSLPYRDRYRGYT	TRBV28	TRBJ1-2
ASSLNGGETQY	TRBV7-2	TRBJ2-5
ASRQGARGYT	TRBV27	TRBJ1-2
ASRPSIAGRQETQY	TRBV7-2	TRBJ2-5
ASSSGGFGMNEQF	TRBV7-3	TRBJ2-1
ASSDTSGSTPFDEQF	TRBV6-1	TRBJ2-1
ASSLAPGQYYEQY	TRBV5-6	TRBJ2-7
ASSPGPTSYGYT	TRBV14	TRBJ1-2
ASSQRAGTAYSNQPQH	TRBV14	TRBJ1-5
ASSLVQGTYEQY	TRBV5-1	TRBJ2-7
ASTDTGELF	TRBV5-4	TRBJ2-2
ASSDGIGTQY	TRBV2	TRBJ2-5
ASSEGRSLTEAF	TRBV6-1	TRBJ1-1
ASSIGYEQY	TRBV28	TRBJ2-7
ASSPRTGKSGYT	TRBV7-2	TRBJ1-2
ASSYSSRQTSYEQY	TRBV6-5	TRBJ2-7
SVEEGDGSYEQY	TRBV29-1	TRBJ2-7
ASSLTGLDTEAF	TRBV5-1	TRBJ1-1
ASSSQGGSNQPQH	TRBV9	TRBJ1-5
ASSQGWDQPQH	TRBV4-2	TRBJ1-5
AWSVHEANYGYT	TRBV30	TRBJ1-2
ASSYTWGDLNTGELF	TRBV7-2	TRBJ2-2
ASSQAKSVLADTQY	TRBV4-3	TRBJ2-3
ASSPGGYTIY	TRBV4-2	TRBJ1-3
ASSFGLAGTYEQY	TRBV5-1	TRBJ2-7
ASSLASFNEQF	TRBV5-6	TRBJ2-1
ASSQGLAGETQY	TRBV4-1	TRBJ2-5
ASSSGLAGAYNEQF	TRBV18	TRBJ2-1
ASRWAEEAARLAGRTDTQY	TRBV5-1	TRBJ2-3
ASSVQGQWGNEQF	TRBV9	TRBJ2-1
ASSWSELTGELF	TRBV6-5	TRBJ2-2
AWILRGGAAGELF	TRBV30	TRBJ2-2
ASSPGQVAGEQF	TRBV13	TRBJ2-1
ASSLWTGTGNQPQH	TRBV28	TRBJ1-5
ASTLNPGGSTYEQY	TRBV5-1	TRBJ2-7
ASSPRGSSGDTEAF	TRBV18	TRBJ1-1
ASSSSRLSNTGELF	TRBV19	TRBJ2-2
ASSQTSLAASTDTQY	TRBV7-8	TRBJ2-3
ASSGQDRGSNEKLF	TRBV6-1	TRBJ1-4
ASSVAAGNYNEQF	TRBV9	TRBJ2-1
ASSHLDRVRGYGYT	TRBV4-2	TRBJ1-2
ASSVGGSTEAF	TRBV9	TRBJ1-1
ASSARLGSFLEQY	TRBV6-1	TRBJ2-7